This record covers a single TCR beta chain. V dropped 2 bases and J dropped 1; count of bases not matched to a gene: 2. The CDR3 is made up of 15 amino acids. The germline V gene encodes CDR1 LNHDA and CDR2 SQIVND (reference sequence). Authors' methods: Researchers report that nucleated cell counts were estimated from reference gene primer amplification. Assay: immunoSEQ multiplex PCR; the TCRdb copy retains only in-frame clones and omits some. That table is the source of V, J and clone size, and D and trimming were worked out from the DNA. The data hold roughly 53,000 clones, with roughly 87% observed a single time. The source of the sample is a study of blood T cell repertoires in COVID-19. Study information: In each case, the material was cDNA or gDNA derived from T cells, B-cell-depleted T cells, or PBMCs.

This clonotype originated in a man aged 55 to 69 with acute or convalescent COVID-19. The chain uses TRBV19 and TRBJ1-5; 7 nucleotides line up with TRBD1. The specimen was peripheral blood. The CDR3 DNA reads TGTGCCAGTAGTATACCGGGACAGAGCAATCAGCCCCAGCATTTT. It is translated as CASSIPGQSNQPQHF.